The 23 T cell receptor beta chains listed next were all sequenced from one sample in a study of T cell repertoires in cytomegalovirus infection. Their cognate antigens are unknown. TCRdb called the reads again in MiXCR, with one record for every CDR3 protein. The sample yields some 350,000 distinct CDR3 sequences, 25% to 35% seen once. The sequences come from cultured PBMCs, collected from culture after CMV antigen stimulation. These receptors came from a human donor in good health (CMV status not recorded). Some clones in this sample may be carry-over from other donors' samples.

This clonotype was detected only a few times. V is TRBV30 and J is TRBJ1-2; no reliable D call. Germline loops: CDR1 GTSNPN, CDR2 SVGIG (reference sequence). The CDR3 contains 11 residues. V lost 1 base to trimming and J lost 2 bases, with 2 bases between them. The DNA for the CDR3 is TGTGCCTGGAGTGGCAACTATGGCTACACCTTC. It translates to CAWSGNYGYTF. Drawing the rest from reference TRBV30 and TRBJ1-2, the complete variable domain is SQTIHQWPATLVQPVGSPLSLECTVEGTSNPNLYWYRQAAGRGLQLLFYSVGIGQISSEVPQNLSASRPQDRQFILSSKKLLLSDSGFYLCAWSGNYGYTFGSGTRLTVV.

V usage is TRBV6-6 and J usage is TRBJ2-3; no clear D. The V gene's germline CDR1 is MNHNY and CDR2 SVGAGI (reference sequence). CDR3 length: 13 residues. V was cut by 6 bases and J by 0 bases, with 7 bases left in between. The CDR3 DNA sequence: TGTGCCAGCAGGACTTGGAGCACAGATACGCAGTATTTT. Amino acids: CASRTWSTDTQYF.

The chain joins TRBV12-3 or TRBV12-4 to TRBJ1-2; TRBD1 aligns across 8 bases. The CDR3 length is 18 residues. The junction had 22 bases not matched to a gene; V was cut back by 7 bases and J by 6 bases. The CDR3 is CASTSWGAGKDRVNGYTF. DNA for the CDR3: TGTGCCAGCACCTCCTGGGGGGCTGGGAAGGACAGGGTGAATGGCTACACCTTC.

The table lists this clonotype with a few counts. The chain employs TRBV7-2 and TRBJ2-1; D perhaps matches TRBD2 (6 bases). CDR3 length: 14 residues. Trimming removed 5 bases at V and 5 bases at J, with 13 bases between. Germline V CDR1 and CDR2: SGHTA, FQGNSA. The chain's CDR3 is CASSPRDSNNEQFF. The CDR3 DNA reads TGTGCCAGCAGCCCCCGGGACTCAAACAATGAGCAGTTCTTC.

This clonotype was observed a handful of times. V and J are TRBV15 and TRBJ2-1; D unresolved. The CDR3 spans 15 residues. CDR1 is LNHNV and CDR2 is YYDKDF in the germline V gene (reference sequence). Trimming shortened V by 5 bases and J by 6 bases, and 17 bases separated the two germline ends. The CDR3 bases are TGTGCCACCAGCTCCCTCGGTACAGCGCCCAATGAGCAGTTCTTC. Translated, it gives CATSSLGTAPNEQFF.

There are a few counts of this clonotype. The CDR3 DNA reads TGTGCCAGCAGTCGCGGACTAGCGGGAGTAGGAGAGCAGTACTTC. It codes for CASSRGLAGVGEQYF. V is TRBV12-3 or TRBV12-4 and J is TRBJ2-7; 13 nucleotides line up with TRBD2. The CDR3 is 15 residues long. V shed 5 bases and J 7 bases; nucleotides not matched to a gene: 8.

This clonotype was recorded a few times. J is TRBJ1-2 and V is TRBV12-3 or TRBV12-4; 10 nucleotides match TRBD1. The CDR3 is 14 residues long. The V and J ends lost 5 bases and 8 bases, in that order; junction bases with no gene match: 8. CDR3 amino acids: CASSTFDRGRGYTF. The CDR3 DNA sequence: TGTGCCAGCAGTACCTTCGACAGGGGGCGAGGCTACACCTTC.

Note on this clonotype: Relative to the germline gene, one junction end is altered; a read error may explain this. DNA for the CDR3: TGTGCCAGCAGCGTAAGCCTCTCCGACGAGCAGTACTTC. Protein sequence: CASSVSLSDEQYF. The genes are TRBV9 and TRBJ2-7; D is uncertain. Germline lookup yields CDR1 SGDLS and CDR2 YYNGEE. The CDR3 spans 13 residues.

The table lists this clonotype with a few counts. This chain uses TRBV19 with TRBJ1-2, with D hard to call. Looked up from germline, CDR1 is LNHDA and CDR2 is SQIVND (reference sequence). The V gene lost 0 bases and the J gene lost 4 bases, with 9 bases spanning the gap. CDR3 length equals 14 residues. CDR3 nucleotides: TGTGCCAGTAGTATAGAGCCAGGCGGCTATGGCTACACCTTC. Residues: CASSIEPGGYGYTF.

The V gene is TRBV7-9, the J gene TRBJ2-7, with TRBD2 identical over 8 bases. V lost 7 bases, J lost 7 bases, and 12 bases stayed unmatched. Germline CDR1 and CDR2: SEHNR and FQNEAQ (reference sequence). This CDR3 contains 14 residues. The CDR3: CASTSAGAIGEQYF. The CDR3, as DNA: TGTGCCAGCACCTCAGCGGGGGCTATAGGGGAGCAGTACTTC.

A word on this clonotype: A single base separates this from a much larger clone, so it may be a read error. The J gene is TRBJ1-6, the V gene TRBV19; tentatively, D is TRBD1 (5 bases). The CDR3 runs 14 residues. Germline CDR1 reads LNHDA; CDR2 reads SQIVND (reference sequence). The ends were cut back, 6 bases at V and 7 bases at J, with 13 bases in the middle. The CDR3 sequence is CASRAEGLNSPLHF. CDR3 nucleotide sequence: TGTGCCAGTAGGGCGGAGGGGTTGAATTCACCCCTCCACTTT.

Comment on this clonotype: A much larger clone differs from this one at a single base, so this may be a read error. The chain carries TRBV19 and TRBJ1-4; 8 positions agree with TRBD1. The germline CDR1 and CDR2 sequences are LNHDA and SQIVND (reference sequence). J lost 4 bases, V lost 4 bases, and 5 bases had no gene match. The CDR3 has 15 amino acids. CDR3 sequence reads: CASSTSGTGNEKLFF. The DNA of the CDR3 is TGTGCCAGTAGTACTAGTGGGACAGGTAATGAAAAACTGTTTTTT.

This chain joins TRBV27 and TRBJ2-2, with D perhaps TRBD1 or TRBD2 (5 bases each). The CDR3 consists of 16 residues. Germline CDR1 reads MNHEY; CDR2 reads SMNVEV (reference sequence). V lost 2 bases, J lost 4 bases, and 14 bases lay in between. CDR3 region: CASSLDTGPGTGELFF. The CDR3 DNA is TGTGCCAGCAGTTTAGACACGGGGCCGGGCACCGGGGAGCTGTTTTTT.

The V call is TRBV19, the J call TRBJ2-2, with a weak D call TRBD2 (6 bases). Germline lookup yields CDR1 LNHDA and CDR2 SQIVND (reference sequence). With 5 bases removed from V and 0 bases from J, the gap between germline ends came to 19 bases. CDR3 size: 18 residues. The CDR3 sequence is CASSQGGGSFANTGELFF. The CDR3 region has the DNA TGTGCCAGTAGTCAGGGCGGAGGGAGCTTCGCGAACACCGGGGAGCTGTTTTTT.

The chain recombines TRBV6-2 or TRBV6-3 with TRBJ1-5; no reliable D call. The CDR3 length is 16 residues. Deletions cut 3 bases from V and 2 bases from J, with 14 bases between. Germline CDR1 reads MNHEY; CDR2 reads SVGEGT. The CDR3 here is CASSYFAGKGNQPQHF. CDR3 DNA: TGTGCCAGCAGTTATTTCGCGGGGAAGGGCAATCAGCCCCAGCATTTT.

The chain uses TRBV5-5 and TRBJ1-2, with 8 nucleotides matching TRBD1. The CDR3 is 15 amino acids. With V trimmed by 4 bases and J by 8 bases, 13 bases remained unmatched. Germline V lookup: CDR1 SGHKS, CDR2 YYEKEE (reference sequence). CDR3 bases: TGTGCCAGCAGCCGCCCCGGACAGGGCTCTATCGGCTACACCTTC. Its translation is CASSRPGQGSIGYTF. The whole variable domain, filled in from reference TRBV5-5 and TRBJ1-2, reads DAGVTQSPTHLIKTRGQQVTLRCSPISGHKSVSWYQQVLGQGPQFIFQYYEKEERGRGNFPDRFSARQFPNYSSELNVNALLLGDSALYLCASSRPGQGSIGYTFGSGTRLTVV.

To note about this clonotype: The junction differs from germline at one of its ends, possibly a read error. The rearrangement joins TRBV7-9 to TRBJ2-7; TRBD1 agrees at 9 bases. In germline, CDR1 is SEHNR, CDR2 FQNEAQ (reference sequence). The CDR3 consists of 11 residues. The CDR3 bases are TGTGCCAGCAGCTCTTCGGGACAGGGTATCTTC. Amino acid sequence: CASSSSGQGIF.

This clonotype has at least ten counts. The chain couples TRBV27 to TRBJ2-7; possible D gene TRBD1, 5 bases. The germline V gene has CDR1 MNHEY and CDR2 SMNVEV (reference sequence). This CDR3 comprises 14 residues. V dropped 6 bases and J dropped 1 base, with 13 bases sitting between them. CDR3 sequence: CASSRQGASYEQYF. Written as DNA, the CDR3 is TGTGCCAGCAGCCGGCAGGGCGCATCCTACGAGCAGTACTTC.

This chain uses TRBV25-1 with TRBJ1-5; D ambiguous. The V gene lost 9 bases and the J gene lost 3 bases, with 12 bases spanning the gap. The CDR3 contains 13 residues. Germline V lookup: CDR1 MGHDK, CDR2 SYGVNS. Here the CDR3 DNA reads TGTGCCAGTCGGGAAGGCCTCAATCAGCCCCAGCATTTT. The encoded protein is CASREGLNQPQHF.

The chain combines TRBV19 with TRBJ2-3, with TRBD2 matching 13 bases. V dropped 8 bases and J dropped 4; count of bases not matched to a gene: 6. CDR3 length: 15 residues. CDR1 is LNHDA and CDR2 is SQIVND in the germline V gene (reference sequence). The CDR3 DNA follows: TGTGCCAGTCGCCGACTAGCGGGGGGCGCAGATACGCAGTATTTT. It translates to CASRRLAGGADTQYF.

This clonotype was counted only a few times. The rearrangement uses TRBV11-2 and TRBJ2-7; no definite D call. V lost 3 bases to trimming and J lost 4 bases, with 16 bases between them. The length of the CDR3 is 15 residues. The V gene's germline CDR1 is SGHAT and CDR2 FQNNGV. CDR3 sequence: CASSFGPIGSYEQYF. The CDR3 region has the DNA TGTGCCAGCAGCTTTGGCCCCATCGGATCTTACGAGCAGTACTTC. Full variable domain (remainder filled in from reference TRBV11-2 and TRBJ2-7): EAGVAQSPRYKIIEKRQSVAFWCNPISGHATLYWYQQILGQGPKLLIQFQNNGVVDDSQLPKDRFSAERLKGVDSTLKIQPAKLEDSAVYLCASSFGPIGSYEQYFGPGTRLTVT.

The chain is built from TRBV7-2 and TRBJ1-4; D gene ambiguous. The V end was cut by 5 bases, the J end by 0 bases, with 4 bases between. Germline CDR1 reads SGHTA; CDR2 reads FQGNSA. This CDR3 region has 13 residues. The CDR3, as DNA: TGTGCCAGCAGCAATGCAACTAATGAAAAACTGTTTTTT. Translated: CASSNATNEKLFF. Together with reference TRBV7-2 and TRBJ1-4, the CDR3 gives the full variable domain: GAGVSQSPSNKVTEKGKDVELRCDPISGHTALYWYRQSLGQGLEFLIYFQGNSAPDKSGLPSDRFSAERTGGSVSTLTIQRTQQEDSAVYLCASSNATNEKLFFGSGTQLSVL.

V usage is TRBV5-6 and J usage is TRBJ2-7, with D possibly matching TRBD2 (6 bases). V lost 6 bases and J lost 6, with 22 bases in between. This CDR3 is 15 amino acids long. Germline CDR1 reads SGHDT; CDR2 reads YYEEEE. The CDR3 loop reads CASTPEGGLLVEQYF. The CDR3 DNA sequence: TGTGCCAGCACTCCCGAGGGAGGCCTCTTGGTCGAGCAGTACTTC.